The 26 T cell receptor beta chains below were found in one sample sequenced in a study of blood T cells in healthy people across ages. The authors ran a second PCR of roughly 6 to 12 cycles using a sample-barcoded 5' primer and a J-beta primer mix. Via MiXCR, TCRdb re-called the 5' RACE reads, giving one row per CDR3 protein. This table holds approximately 600,000 distinct CDR3 sequences, around three fifths found once. The sample was blood. The source is a man aged 55 to 70 in good health.

The chain uses TRBV3-1 and TRBJ1-6; D is unresolved. Germline values: CDR1 LGHDT, CDR2 YNNKEL (reference sequence). With 5 bases removed from V and 6 bases from J, the gap between germline ends came to 14 bases. This CDR3 has 15 amino acids. DNA for the CDR3: TGTGCCAGCAGCAAAAGCTGGGGATTTAATTCACCCCTCCACTTT. As protein: CASSKSWGFNSPLHF.

V gene TRBV6-5 combines with J gene TRBJ2-5; D might be TRBD1 (5 bases). CDR3 length: 13 residues. V was pared by 9 bases and J by 4 bases, with 15 bases between. Germline CDR1 reads MNHEY; CDR2 reads SVGAGI. CDR3 amino acids: CASNDGRGETQYF. The CDR3 nucleotides read TGTGCCAGTAACGACGGAAGGGGAGAGACCCAGTACTTC.

The chain uses TRBV6-2 or TRBV6-3 and TRBJ2-5, with TRBD2 matching 9 bases. This CDR3 region has 15 residues. The germline V gene encodes CDR1 MNHEY and CDR2 SVGEGT. J gave up 3 bases and V 6 bases, and 8 bases lay outside the gene matches. The CDR3, as DNA: TGTGCCAGCAGGGAGCGGGGGGATTTTAAAGAGACCCAGTACTTC. This gives the protein CASRERGDFKETQYF.

The chain combines TRBV21-1 with TRBJ2-5; whether TRBD1, the table's D call, matches the DNA was not checked. TRBV21-1 is given as a pseudogene. The CDR3 sequence is 14 residues long. CDR3 in amino acids: CASSKVPGQETQYF. The CDR3 DNA follows: TGTGCCAGCAGCAAAGTACCGGGTCAAGAGACCCAGTACTTC.

With regard to this clonotype: A clone one base away is much larger, so this may be a read error. The chain recombines TRBV5-1 with TRBJ2-4; the D gene is possibly TRBD1 (6 bases). The end of the DNA aligns better with TRBJ2-7, so the J call may be wrong. The germline CDR1 and CDR2 sequences are SGHRS and YFSETQ. This CDR3 contains 14 residues. Here the CDR3 reads CASSLGDISYEQYF. CDR3 sequence (DNA): TGCGCCAGCAGCTTGGGGGACATCTCCTACGAGCAGTACTTC.

This clonotype was observed a handful of times. The rearrangement uses TRBV6-2 or TRBV6-3 and TRBJ2-7; 7 nucleotides align to TRBD1. V lost 0 bases and J lost 6; bases outside the gene matches: 5. CDR3 length: 14 amino acids. CDR1 is MNHEY and CDR2 is SVGEGT in the germline V gene. Written as DNA, the CDR3 is TGTGCCAGCAGTTACTCCTCCGGGACAGTCGAGCAGTACTTC. Translating it yields CASSYSSGTVEQYF.

The J gene is TRBJ1-2, the V gene TRBV5-1; 9 nucleotides line up with TRBD1. J was trimmed by 7 bases and V by 1 base; bases with no gene match: 5. This CDR3 contains 14 residues. CDR1 and CDR2 (germline): SGHRS, YFSETQ. The CDR3 DNA follows: TGCGCCAGCAGCTTGATACAGGGGGCCGGTGGCTACACCTTC. It yields the protein CASSLIQGAGGYTF.

The chain has TRBV20-1 and TRBJ1-5; D is undetermined. The germline V gene has CDR1 DFQATT and CDR2 SNEGSKA (reference sequence). This CDR3 comprises 13 residues. Trimming removed 3 bases from V and 1 base from J, with 7 bases in between. This chain's CDR3 is CSASGESNQPQHF. CDR3 bases: TGCAGTGCTAGCGGGGAAAGCAATCAGCCCCAGCATTTT.

The sample holds one count of this clonotype. The CDR3 sequence is CASSWGGSSYGYTF. Written as DNA, the CDR3 is TGTGCCAGCAGTTGGGGGGGATCATCCTATGGCTACACCTTC. This sequence joins TRBV6-5 and TRBJ1-2; a weak D match, TRBD1 (5 bases). This CDR3 spans 14 amino acids. CDR1 MNHEY and CDR2 SVGAGI come from the germline V gene. V was cut by 4 bases and J by 4 bases, with 13 bases left in between.

The chain uses TRBV7-2 and TRBJ2-3; maybe TRBD2 (6 bases). Trimming took 5 bases from V and 3 from J, leaving 15 bases between them. This CDR3 has 15 residues. Germline assignment: CDR1 SGHTA and CDR2 FQGNSA. The CDR3 DNA is TGTGCCAGCAGCCGGTCGGGGGTAGGAACAGATACGCAGTATTTT. Amino acid sequence: CASSRSGVGTDTQYF.

The gene calls are TRBV3-1 and TRBJ2-5; 8 bases match TRBD2. The CDR3 extends over 16 amino acids. V gave up 1 base and J gave up 5 bases; unmatched junction bases: 9. The V gene's germline CDR1 is LGHDT and CDR2 YNNKEL (reference sequence). DNA for the CDR3: TGTGCCAGCAGCCAAGGCTCGGTAGCGGGGATCGAGACCCAGTACTTC. This encodes CASSQGSVAGIETQYF.

This clonotype was seen only a few times. The genes are TRBV13 and TRBJ2-1; 13 bases map to TRBD2. V lost 1 base and J lost 9; bases outside the gene matches: 6. Germline CDR1 and CDR2: PRHDT and FYEKMQ (reference sequence). The CDR3 is 16 residues long. CDR3 region: CASSLETSGGAGEQFF. In DNA form, the CDR3 reads TGTGCCAGCAGCTTAGAAACTAGCGGGGGGGCTGGTGAGCAGTTCTTC.

V gene TRBV6-5 combines with J gene TRBJ1-1; 7 bases agree with TRBD1. Trimming removed 6 bases from V and 4 bases from J; junction bases left unmatched: 8. Per germline, CDR1 MNHEY and CDR2 SVGAGI. The CDR3 sequence is 14 residues long. The CDR3 here is CASRPRGAGTEAFF. Here the CDR3 DNA reads TGTGCCAGCAGGCCCAGGGGGGCGGGCACTGAAGCTTTCTTT.

V is TRBV20-1 and J is TRBJ2-5; 7 positions agree with TRBD2. V lost 3 bases to trimming and J lost 4 bases; unmatched junction nucleotides: 11. CDR1 and CDR2 (germline): DFQATT, SNEGSKA (reference sequence). The CDR3 length is 15 residues. The CDR3 DNA sequence: TGCAGTGCTAGTGAGCGGGAAGGGGCGGGAGAGACCCAGTACTTC. It encodes CSASEREGAGETQYF.

The chain has TRBV2 and TRBJ2-1, with a weak D call TRBD2 (6 bases). The CDR3 has 14 residues. The germline V gene has CDR1 SNHLY and CDR2 FYNNEI. V was pared by 6 bases and J by 3 bases, with 12 bases between. The CDR3 coding sequence is TGTGCCAGCAGCGAGACTAGAAACTACAATGAGCAGTTCTTC. Encoded protein: CASSETRNYNEQFF.

The chain links TRBV20-1 to TRBJ1-1, with D unresolved. Germline lookup yields CDR1 DFQATT and CDR2 SNEGSKA (reference sequence). V gave up 6 bases and J gave up 5 bases, with 10 bases separating them. The CDR3 runs 11 residues. As DNA, the CDR3 is TGCAGTGCCCCCCTGCGGACTGAAGCTTTCTTT. As protein: CSAPLRTEAFF.

The rearrangement links TRBV20-1 to TRBJ2-4; a weak D match, TRBD1 (6 bases). The assigned J gene may be wrong: the sequence end matches TRBJ2-7 better. The CDR3 sequence is 13 residues long. CDR1 and CDR2 from the germline V gene are DFQATT and SNEGSKA (reference sequence). This CDR3 reads CSAADPRGYEQYF. CDR3 DNA sequence: TGCAGTGCAGCAGACCCCAGGGGTTACGAGCAGTACTTC.

The chain recombines TRBV10-3 with TRBJ2-3, with 7 nucleotides matching TRBD1. Trimming at V came to 3 bases and at J to 3 bases, leaving 6 bases not matched to a gene. Germline V gene lookup returns CDR1 ENHRY and CDR2 SYGVKD. This CDR3 comprises 15 residues. The CDR3 here is CAISERGGRTDTQYF. CDR3 coding DNA: TGTGCCATCAGTGAAAGAGGGGGCCGGACAGATACGCAGTATTTT.

This clonotype has more than one count but fewer than ten. The rearrangement uses TRBV4-1 and TRBJ2-1, with 16 bases aligning to TRBD2. In germline, CDR1 is MGHRA, CDR2 YSYEKL. After removal of 3 bases from V and 8 bases from J, the junction contained 4 bases not matched to a gene. This CDR3 spans 16 amino acids. Here the CDR3 DNA reads TGCGCCAGCAGCCAGGGGACTAGCGGGGGGGCTCATGAGCAGTTCTTC. This codes for CASSQGTSGGAHEQFF.

The CDR3 loop reads CASSRTGFTDTQYF. CDR3 DNA: TGTGCCAGCAGCCGGACGGGGTTCACAGATACGCAGTATTTT. J is TRBJ2-3 and V is TRBV6-2 or TRBV6-3; possibly TRBD2 for D (5 bases). Germline lookup yields CDR1 MNHEY and CDR2 SVGEGT. With 6 bases removed from V and 2 bases from J, the gap between germline ends came to 12 bases. This CDR3 region has 14 residues.

V and J are TRBV5-1 and TRBJ1-2; D is undetermined. The V gene's germline CDR1 is SGHRS and CDR2 YFSETQ. The CDR3 sequence is 12 residues long. V was shortened by 0 bases and J by 9 bases, with 9 bases between the two germline ends. CDR3 DNA: TGCGCCAGCAGCTTGGATTCAGCCAGCTACACCTTC. Translation: CASSLDSASYTF. Full variable domain (remainder filled in from reference TRBV5-1 and TRBJ1-2): KAGVTQTPRYLIKTRGQQVTLSCSPISGHRSVSWYQQTPGQGLQFLFEYFSETQRNKGNFPGRFSGRQFSNSRSEMNVSTLELGDSALYLCASSLDSASYTFGSGTRLTVV.

The count of this clonotype is one. The chain carries TRBV20-1 and TRBJ1-4; D remains ambiguous. The V end was cut by 6 bases, the J end by 6 bases, with 17 bases between. Germline V gives CDR1 DFQATT, CDR2 SNEGSKA (reference sequence). The CDR3 totals 14 residues. DNA of the CDR3: TGCAGTGCACAAGAGGGATTTGCGGATGAAAAACTGTTTTTT. Its protein is CSAQEGFADEKLFF.

This clonotype was seen a handful of times. The CDR3 protein is CSALAGGYEQYF. The CDR3 nucleotides are TGCAGTGCCCTAGCTGGGGGCTACGAGCAGTACTTC. V gene TRBV20-1 combines with J gene TRBJ2-7; D possibly uses TRBD1 or TRBD2 (5 bases each). V shed 6 bases and J shed 3 bases, with 12 bases lying between them. The CDR3 has 12 amino acids. CDR1 is DFQATT, CDR2 SNEGSKA, per germline (reference sequence).

The genes are TRBV4-1 and TRBJ1-4; D ambiguous. Trimming stripped 0 bases from V and 10 bases from J, with 9 bases between. Germline CDR1 is MGHRA and CDR2 is YSYEKL. CDR3 length equals 13 residues. The CDR3 DNA follows: TGCGCCAGCAGCCAAGATGGTTTGCGAAAACTGTTTTTT. Protein: CASSQDGLRKLFF.

V gene TRBV20-1 combines with J gene TRBJ2-3; TRBD2 might be the D (6 bases). Germline CDR1 DFQATT, CDR2 SNEGSKA (reference sequence). This CDR3 has 14 amino acids. V lost 0 bases to trimming and J lost 6 bases, with 13 bases between them. Written as DNA, the CDR3 is TGCAGTGCTAGAGAGGCCTCTGGAGGGGATACGCAGTATTTT. Protein sequence: CSAREASGGDTQYF.

The chain combines TRBV4-2 with TRBJ2-1; 7 bases map to TRBD2. CDR1 is LGHNA and CDR2 is YNFKEQ in the germline V gene. The V and J ends lost 0 bases and 5 bases, in that order; junction bases with no gene match: 4. This CDR3 is 15 amino acids long. CDR3 bases: TGTGCCAGCAGCCAAGAGTCCGGGAGGAACAATGAGCAGTTCTTC. Its protein is CASSQESGRNNEQFF.